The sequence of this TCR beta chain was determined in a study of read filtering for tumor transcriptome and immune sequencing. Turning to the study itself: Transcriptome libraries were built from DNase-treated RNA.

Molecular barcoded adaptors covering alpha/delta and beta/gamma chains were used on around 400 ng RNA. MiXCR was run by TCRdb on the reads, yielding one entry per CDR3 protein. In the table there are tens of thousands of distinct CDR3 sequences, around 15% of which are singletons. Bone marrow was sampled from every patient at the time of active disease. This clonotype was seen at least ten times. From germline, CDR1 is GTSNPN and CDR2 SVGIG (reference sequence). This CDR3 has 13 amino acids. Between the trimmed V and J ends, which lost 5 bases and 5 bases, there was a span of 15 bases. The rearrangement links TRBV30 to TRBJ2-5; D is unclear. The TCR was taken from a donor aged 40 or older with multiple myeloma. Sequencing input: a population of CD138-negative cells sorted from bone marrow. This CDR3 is CAWGRLDVETQYF. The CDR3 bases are TGTGCCTGGGGCCGACTTGACGTGGAGACCCAGTACTTC.